This T cell receptor beta chain was sequenced in a study of CXCR3-negative and CXCR3-positive naive CD8 T cells. Whole-study findings and limits: TRBV-TRBJ usage matched between naive CXCR3-negative and CXCR3-positive cells but not between memory cells. Sequencing showed both naive subsets with comparably high diversity, and memory CD8+ cells much lower. More hydrophobic TRB CDR3s occurred in CXCR3-positive than in CXCR3-negative naive cells.

The length of the CDR3 is 15 residues. Per the germline V gene, CDR1 is MGHRA and CDR2 is YSYEKL. Libraries were UMI-labeled 5' RACE TRB cDNA. TCRdb re-analyzed the 5' RACE reads; it lists each CDR3 protein once, without DNA. The listing records some 150,000 distinct CDR3 sequences. For this clonotype: What it binds is not known.

The chain combines TRBV4-1 with TRBJ2-7; TCRdb selects TRBD1, and the lack of DNA leaves this call unchecked. The receptor was isolated from a human donor in good health. Some clones in this sample may be carry-over from other donors' samples. Sequenced material: naive CXCR3+ CD8+ T cells from blood. Documented subset: CD45RO-CCR7+CD27+CD95- naive CD8+ T cells expressing CXCR3 (TNR3+). The CDR3 sequence is CASSPAGQGVDEQYF.